The clone carrying this T cell receptor (beta chain) was seen only a few times. Original processing methods: Researchers report that nucleated cell counts were estimated from reference gene primer amplification. The repertoire was sequenced with immunoSEQ multiplex PCR; TCRdb's copy has only in-frame clones and lacks some. Clone size and the V and J calls come from that table; the DNA yielded D and trimming. This table has roughly 25,000 clones, roughly 90% appearing once. The data belong to a study of blood T cell repertoires in COVID-19. Study context: Specimens from acute and convalescent COVID-19 originated in the United States, Italy and Spain. PBMCs, B-cell-depleted T cells, or T cells provided the cDNA or gDNA that made up the material.

Trimming at V came to 8 bases and at J to 2 bases, leaving 5 bases not matched to a gene. The CDR3 is made up of 14 amino acids. CDR1 and CDR2 from the germline V gene are LNHDA and SQIVND (reference sequence). The specimen sequenced was peripheral blood. The chain links TRBV19 to TRBJ1-5, with 8 bases matching TRBD1. This sequence was found in a human donor in a cohort sampled during active COVID-19. The DNA for the CDR3 is TGTGCCAGTGCTTCGACAGGGGGCAATCAGCCCCAGCATTTT. Translated: CASASTGGNQPQHF.